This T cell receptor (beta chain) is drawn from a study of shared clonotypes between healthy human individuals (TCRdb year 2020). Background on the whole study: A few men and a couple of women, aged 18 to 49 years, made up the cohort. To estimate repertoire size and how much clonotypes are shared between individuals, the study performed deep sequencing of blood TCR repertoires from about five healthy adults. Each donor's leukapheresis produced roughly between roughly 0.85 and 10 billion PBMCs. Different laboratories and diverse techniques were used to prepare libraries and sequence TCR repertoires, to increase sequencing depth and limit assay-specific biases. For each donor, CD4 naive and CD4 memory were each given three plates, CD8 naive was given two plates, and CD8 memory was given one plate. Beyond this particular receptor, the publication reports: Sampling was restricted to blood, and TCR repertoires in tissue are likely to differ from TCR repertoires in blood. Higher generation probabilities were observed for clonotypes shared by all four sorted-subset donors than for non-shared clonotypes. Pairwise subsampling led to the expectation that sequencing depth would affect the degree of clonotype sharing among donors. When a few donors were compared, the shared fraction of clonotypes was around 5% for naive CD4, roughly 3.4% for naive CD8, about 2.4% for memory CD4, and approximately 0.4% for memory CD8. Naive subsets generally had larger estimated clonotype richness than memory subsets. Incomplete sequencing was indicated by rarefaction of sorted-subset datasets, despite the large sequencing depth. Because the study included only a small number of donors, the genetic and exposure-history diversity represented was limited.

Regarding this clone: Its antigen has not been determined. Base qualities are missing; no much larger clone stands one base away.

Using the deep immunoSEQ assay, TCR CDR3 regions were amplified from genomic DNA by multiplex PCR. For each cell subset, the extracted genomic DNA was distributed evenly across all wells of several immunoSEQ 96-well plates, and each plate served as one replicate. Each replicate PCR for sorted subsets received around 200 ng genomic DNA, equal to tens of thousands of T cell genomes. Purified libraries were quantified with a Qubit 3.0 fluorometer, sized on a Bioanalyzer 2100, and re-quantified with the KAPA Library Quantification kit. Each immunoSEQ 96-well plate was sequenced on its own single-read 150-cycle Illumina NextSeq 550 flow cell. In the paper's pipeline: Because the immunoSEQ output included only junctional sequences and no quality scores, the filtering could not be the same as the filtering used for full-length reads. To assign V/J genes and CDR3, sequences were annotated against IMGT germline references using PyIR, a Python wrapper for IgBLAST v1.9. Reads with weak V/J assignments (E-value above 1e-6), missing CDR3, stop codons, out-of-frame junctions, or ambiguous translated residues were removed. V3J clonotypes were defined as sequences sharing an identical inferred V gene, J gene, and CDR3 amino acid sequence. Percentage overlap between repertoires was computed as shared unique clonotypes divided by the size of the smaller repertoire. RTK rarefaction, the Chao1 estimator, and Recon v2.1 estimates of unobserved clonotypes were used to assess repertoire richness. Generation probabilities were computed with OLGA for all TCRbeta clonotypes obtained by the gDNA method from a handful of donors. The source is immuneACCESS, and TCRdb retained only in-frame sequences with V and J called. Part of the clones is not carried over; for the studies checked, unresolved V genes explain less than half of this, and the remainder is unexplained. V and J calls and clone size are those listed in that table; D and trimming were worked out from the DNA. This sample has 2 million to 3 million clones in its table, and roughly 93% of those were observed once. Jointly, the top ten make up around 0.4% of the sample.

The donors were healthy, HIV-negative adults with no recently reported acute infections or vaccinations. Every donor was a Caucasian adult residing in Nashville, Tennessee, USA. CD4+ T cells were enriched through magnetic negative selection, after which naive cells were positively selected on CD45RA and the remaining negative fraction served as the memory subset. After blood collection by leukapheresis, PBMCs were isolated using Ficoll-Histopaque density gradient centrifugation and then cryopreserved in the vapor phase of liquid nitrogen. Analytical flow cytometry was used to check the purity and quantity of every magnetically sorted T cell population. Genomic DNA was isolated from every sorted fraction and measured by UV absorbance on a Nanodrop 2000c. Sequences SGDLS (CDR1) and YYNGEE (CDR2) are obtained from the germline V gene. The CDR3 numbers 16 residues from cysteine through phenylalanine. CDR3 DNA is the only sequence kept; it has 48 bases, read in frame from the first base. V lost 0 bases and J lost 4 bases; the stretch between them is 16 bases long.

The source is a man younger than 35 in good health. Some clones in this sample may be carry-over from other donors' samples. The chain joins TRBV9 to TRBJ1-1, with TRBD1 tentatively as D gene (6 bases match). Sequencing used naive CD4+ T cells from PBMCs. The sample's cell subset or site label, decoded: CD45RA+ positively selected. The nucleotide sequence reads TGTGCCAGCAGCGTAGAAGTACAGGGATGGGGCACTGAAGCTTTCTTT. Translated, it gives CASSVEVQGWGTEAFF.